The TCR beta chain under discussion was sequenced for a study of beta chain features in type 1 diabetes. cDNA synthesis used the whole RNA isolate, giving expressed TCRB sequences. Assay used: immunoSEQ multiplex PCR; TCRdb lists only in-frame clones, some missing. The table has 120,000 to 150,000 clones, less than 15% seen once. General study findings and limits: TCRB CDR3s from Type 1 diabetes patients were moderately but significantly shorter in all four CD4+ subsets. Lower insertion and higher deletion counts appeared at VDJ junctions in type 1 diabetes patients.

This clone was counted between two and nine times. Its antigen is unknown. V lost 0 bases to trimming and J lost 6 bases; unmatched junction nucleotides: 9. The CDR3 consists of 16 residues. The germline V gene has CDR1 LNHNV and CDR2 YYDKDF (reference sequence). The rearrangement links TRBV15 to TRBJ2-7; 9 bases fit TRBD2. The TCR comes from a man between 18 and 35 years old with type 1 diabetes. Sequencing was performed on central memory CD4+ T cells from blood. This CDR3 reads CATSRDLGGGAAEQYF. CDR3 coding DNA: TGTGCCACCAGCAGAGACCTAGGCGGGGGGGCGGCCGAGCAGTACTTC.